Below are 15 T cell receptor beta chains sequenced from a single sample in a study of CD8 T cells in Susac syndrome. RNA in amounts of about 0.45 to 1 ug was reverse transcribed with random hexamers. One entry per CDR3 protein, called by TCRdb with MiXCR from the immunoSEQ multiplex PCR reads. The top ten hold roughly 1% of the sample, which has under 85,000 distinct CDR3 sequences, approximately 93% seen once. Sequencing used CD8+ T cells from PBMCs. These TCRs come from a human donor with Susac syndrome.

The CDR3 reads CASSQDPSGYNEQFF. The CDR3 DNA sequence: TGCGCCAGCAGCCAAGATCCTAGCGGATACAATGAGCAGTTCTTC. The rearrangement joins TRBV4-3 to TRBJ2-1; 7 bases agree with TRBD2. V was pared by 0 bases and J by 4 bases, with 3 bases of the junction left unmatched. The CDR3 has 15 amino acids. CDR1 is LGHNA, CDR2 YSLEER, per germline.

This chain joins TRBV20-1 and TRBJ2-7, with D possibly being TRBD1 (5 bases). Germline loops: CDR1 DFQATT, CDR2 SNEGSKA (reference sequence). The CDR3 is 15 amino acids. Trimming removed 1 base from V and 3 bases from J, with 16 bases in between. The chain's CDR3 is CSARGETGRFYEQYF. CDR3 nucleotides: TGCAGTGCTAGAGGGGAAACAGGTCGCTTCTACGAGCAGTACTTC.

The J gene is TRBJ2-7, the V gene TRBV14; TRBD1 is a possible D gene (6 bases). Trimming left V 1 base short and J 6 bases short, with 19 bases between. The CDR3 length is 16 residues. Germline-derived CDR1 and CDR2 are SGHDN and FVKESK. The CDR3 loop reads CASSQGIGQPLGEQYF. Here the CDR3 DNA reads TGTGCCAGCAGCCAAGGCATAGGACAGCCCCTTGGCGAGCAGTACTTC.

This rearrangement joins TRBV11-2 to TRBJ2-1, with 9 positions matching TRBD2. The CDR3 has 15 amino acids. J gave up 6 bases and V 5 bases, and 8 bases lay outside the gene matches. Germline-derived CDR1 and CDR2 are SGHAT and FQNNGV. CDR3 nucleotide sequence: TGTGCCAGCAGCCCTAGCGGGACCCAGAGCAATGAGCAGTTCTTC. Translation gives CASSPSGTQSNEQFF.

The V and J genes are TRBV4-3 and TRBJ1-2, with 8 bases that match TRBD1. CDR1 is LGHNA and CDR2 is YSLEER in the germline V gene. Trimming cost V 4 bases and J 5 bases; bases outside gene matches: 12. CDR3 length equals 16 residues. CDR3 in DNA: TGCGCCAGCAGCCCCGGGACAGGAGATCCGTCTTATGGCTACACCTTC. Its translation is CASSPGTGDPSYGYTF.

The V call is TRBV28, the J call TRBJ2-1, with TRBD2 identical over 11 bases. Germline V gene sequence: CDR1 MDHEN, CDR2 SYDVKM. This CDR3 contains 16 residues. With V trimmed by 4 bases and J by 5 bases, 7 bases remained unmatched. CDR3 amino acids: CASSSGGLAADNEQFF. The DNA for the CDR3 is TGTGCCAGCAGTTCTGGGGGACTAGCGGCCGACAATGAGCAGTTCTTC.

The chain couples TRBV20-1 to TRBJ1-5; TRBD1 matches at 11 bases. Germline values: CDR1 DFQATT, CDR2 SNEGSKA (reference sequence). This CDR3 is 15 amino acids long. Trimming removed 2 bases from V and 5 bases from J; junction bases left unmatched: 5. CDR3 bases: TGCAGTGCTAGACCCGGGACAGGGGGACATCAGCCCCAGCATTTT. Amino acid sequence: CSARPGTGGHQPQHF.

This chain connects TRBV28 to TRBJ2-1; 11 bases fit TRBD1. The junction had 14 bases not matched to a gene; V was cut back by 7 bases and J by 6 bases. The germline V gene encodes CDR1 MDHEN and CDR2 SYDVKM. The CDR3 runs to 17 residues. The DNA for the CDR3 is TGTGCCAGCACCCTAAGGTGGACAGGGGGCGCGGTCAATGAGCAGTTCTTC. Translating gives CASTLRWTGGAVNEQFF. The full variable domain, in which reference TRBV28 and TRBJ2-1 provide the parts outside the CDR3, is DVKVTQSSRYLVKRTGEKVFLECVQDMDHENMFWYRQDPGLGLRLIYFSYDVKMKEKGDIPEGYSVSREKKERFSLILESASTNQTSMYLCASTLRWTGGAVNEQFFGPGTRLTVL.

This clonotype appeared a single time. The chain links TRBV24-1 to TRBJ2-5; 11 bases match TRBD1. Looked up from germline, CDR1 is KGHDR and CDR2 is SFDVKD. V was clipped by 7 bases and J by 5 bases; unmatched bases: 5. CDR3 length: 14 amino acids. The CDR3 DNA follows: TGTGCCACCAGAGGACAGGGGGCTGACGAGACCCAGTACTTC. This sequence encodes CATRGQGADETQYF.

The chain employs TRBV12-3 or TRBV12-4 and TRBJ1-2; 8 bases map to TRBD1. The CDR3 covers 19 residues. J gave up 7 bases and V 2 bases, and 21 bases lay outside the gene matches. In nucleotides, the CDR3 is TGTGCCAGCAGTTTAACGGGACAGGTTGCTGTTTATTTATCGGGTGGCTACACCTTC. Protein sequence: CASSLTGQVAVYLSGGYTF.

This clonotype was found once. The J gene is TRBJ2-3, the V gene TRBV2; no clear D gene. CDR3 size: 13 residues. Germline CDR1 is SNHLY and CDR2 is FYNNEI. V dropped 3 bases and J dropped 1 base, with 5 bases sitting between them. The CDR3 coding sequence is TGTGCCAGCAGTGAGCCCCGCACAGATACGCAGTATTTT. It yields the protein CASSEPRTDTQYF.

The rearrangement joins TRBV27 to TRBJ1-1; D call uncertain. From germline, CDR1 is MNHEY and CDR2 SMNVEV (reference sequence). CDR3 length: 14 amino acids. V lost 2 bases to trimming and J lost 3 bases, with 10 bases between them. CDR3 region: CASSLSGSDTEAFF. The CDR3 nucleotides read TGTGCCAGCAGTTTAAGTGGGTCGGACACTGAAGCTTTCTTT.

V usage is TRBV19 and J usage is TRBJ2-1, with D possibly being TRBD1 or TRBD2 (5 bases each). This CDR3 has 15 amino acids. Trimming removed 8 bases from V and 0 bases from J, with 14 bases in between. Germline CDR1 is LNHDA and CDR2 is SQIVND (reference sequence). The CDR3 region is CASRRDPSSYNEQFF. CDR3 bases: TGTGCCAGTCGTCGGGACCCCAGCTCCTACAATGAGCAGTTCTTC. The full variable domain, with the rest looked up from reference TRBV19 and TRBJ2-1, is DGGITQSPKYLFRKEGQNVTLSCEQNLNHDAMYWYRQDPGQGLRLIYYSQIVNDFQKGDIAEGYSVSREKKESFPLTVTSAQKNPTAFYLCASRRDPSSYNEQFFGPGTRLTVL.

This clonotype was counted once. This chain uses TRBV9 with TRBJ1-2; unclear D gene. The length of the CDR3 is 13 residues. The V gene lost 1 base and the J gene lost 7 bases, with 11 bases spanning the gap. Germline V gene lookup returns CDR1 SGDLS and CDR2 YYNGEE. The CDR3, as DNA: TGTGCCAGCAGCGTAAATGGTATGGTTGGCTACACCTTC. Amino acids: CASSVNGMVGYTF.

The chain is built from TRBV7-3 and TRBJ2-1; D assignment may be TRBD1 or TRBD2 (5 bases each). This CDR3 contains 16 residues. Looked up from germline, CDR1 is SGHTA and CDR2 is FQGTGA. Deletions cut 3 bases from V and 0 bases from J, with 12 bases between. CDR3 nucleotide sequence: TGTGCCAGCAGCTTTGACGCAGGGAGCTCCTACAATGAGCAGTTCTTC. This encodes CASSFDAGSSYNEQFF. The full variable domain, rest sourced from reference TRBV7-3 and TRBJ2-1, is GAGVSQTPSNKVTEKGKYVELRCDPISGHTALYWYRQSLGQGPEFLIYFQGTGAADDSGLPNDRFFAVRPEGSVSTLKIQRTERGDSAVYLCASSFDAGSSYNEQFFGPGTRLTVL.